This TCR beta chain is from a study of graft-versus-host responses after intestinal transplantation. Study at large: Recipients obtained multivisceral, liver-intestinal, or isolated intestinal transplants. Anti-thymocyte globulin induction, then tacrolimus and steroids for about 3 years, went to all recipients.

Remarks on this clone: Its cognate antigen is unknown.

Libraries were prepared by immunoSEQ multiplex PCR; TCRdb keeps only in-frame clonotypes and omits some of them. The data hold 84,000 or so clones, with 80% to 85% observed a single time. Study-level points and caveats: Among recipient marrow samples, GvH clones were found; some appeared first in ileum or blood. Allografts from individuals with graft-donor T cell macrochimerism displayed high graft-versus-host to host-versus-graft clonal ratios.

This receptor was identified in a human donor who received an intestinal transplant. The source material was unstimulated CD4+ T cells sorted from spleen or lymph node cells, sampled before intestinal transplant.

The CDR3 loop reads CASSLLFGANVLTF. CDR3 coding DNA: TGTGCCAGCAGCTTACTCTTTGGGGCCAACGTCCTGACTTTC. The chain carries TRBV7-2 and TRBJ2-6; D ambiguous. The germline V gene has CDR1 SGHTA and CDR2 FQGNSA. CDR3 length equals 14 residues. The V end lost 2 bases, the J end lost 3 bases, and 5 bases lay between the germline ends.